These 16 T cell receptor beta chains came from one sample sequenced in a study of shared clonotypes between healthy human individuals. Using immunoSEQ multiplex PCR, the repertoire was profiled, and TCRdb retains in-frame clones only, with some absent. Of millions of clones listed, around 90% were seen once; the top ten hold over 0.12%. Material for sequencing was naive CD4+ T cells sorted from blood. The subset: CD45RA+ positively selected. All receptors derive from a man aged 18-30 years in good health.

This chain connects TRBV19 to TRBJ2-2, with a tentative D call TRBD2 (6 bases). Trimming cost V 4 bases and J 5 bases, with 14 bases left between them. Germline V gene data show CDR1 as LNHDA and CDR2 as SQIVND (reference sequence). The CDR3 spans 15 residues. CDR3 bases: TGTGCCAGTAGTAAACGATATAGCGGTACCGGGGAGCTGTTTTTT. Protein sequence: CASSKRYSGTGELFF. The full variable domain, rest sourced from reference TRBV19 and TRBJ2-2, is DGGITQSPKYLFRKEGQNVTLSCEQNLNHDAMYWYRQDPGQGLRLIYYSQIVNDFQKGDIAEGYSVSREKKESFPLTVTSAQKNPTAFYLCASSKRYSGTGELFFGEGSRLTVL.

This clone was detected once. This chain links TRBV9 with TRBJ2-7; D is unresolved. There are 13 residues in the CDR3. Trimming stripped 4 bases from V and 7 bases from J, with 15 bases between. CDR1 and CDR2 from the germline V gene are SGDLS and YYNGEE. For the CDR3, the DNA is TGTGCCAGCAGCCCCTCTCCGGGTCGGGAGCAGTACTTC. Amino acids: CASSPSPGREQYF. Full variable domain (rest looked up from reference TRBV9 and TRBJ2-7): DSGVTQTPKHLITATGQRVTLRCSPRSGDLSVYWYQQSLDQGLQFLIQYYNGEERAKGNILERFSAQQFPDLHSELNLSSLELGDSALYFCASSPSPGREQYFGPGTRLTVT.

About this clone itself: Other DNA sequences from this sample encode an identical CDR3 as well. The V gene is TRBV18, the J gene TRBJ2-1, with 10 bases matching TRBD2. Germline CDR1 reads KGHSH; CDR2 reads LQKENI. Trimming at V came to 0 bases and at J to 2 bases, leaving 1 base not matched to a gene. CDR3 length: 16 residues. CDR3 loop: CASSPPLAGAYNEQFF. CDR3 sequence (DNA): TGTGCCAGCTCACCACCCCTAGCGGGGGCCTACAATGAGCAGTTCTTC. Filled out from reference TRBV18 and TRBJ2-1, the complete variable domain reads NAGVMQNPRHLVRRRGQEARLRCSPMKGHSHVYWYRQLPEEGLKFMVYLQKENIIDESGMPKERFSAEFPKEGPSILRIQQVVRGDSAAYFCASSPPLAGAYNEQFFGPGTRLTVL.

This chain connects TRBV6-1 to TRBJ2-1, with D possibly matching TRBD1 (5 bases). V lost 10 bases and J 7 bases, leaving 20 bases between the germline ends. Germline V gene data show CDR1 as MNHNS and CDR2 as SASEGT. The CDR3 sequence is 14 residues long. The CDR3 protein is CATTVGQGRNEQFF. In nucleotides, the CDR3 is TGTGCCACGACAGTGGGGCAGGGTCGGAATGAGCAGTTCTTC.

This chain connects TRBV11-2 to TRBJ1-1; 9 positions match TRBD1. Looked up from germline, CDR1 is SGHAT and CDR2 is FQNNGV. J was trimmed by 10 bases and V by 5 bases; bases with no gene match: 5. This CDR3 has 12 amino acids. This chain's CDR3 is CASSQDRGRAFF. CDR3 sequence (DNA): TGTGCCAGCAGCCAGGACAGGGGAAGAGCTTTCTTT.

About this clone itself: Additional DNA sequences in this sample encode the identical CDR3. The gene calls are TRBV5-1 and TRBJ2-3; D is unclear. Germline assignment: CDR1 SGHRS and CDR2 YFSETQ. The CDR3 contains 13 residues. V lost 4 bases to trimming and J lost 1 base, with 7 bases between them. The CDR3 region has the DNA TGCGCCAGCAGCCCTGGAGGCACAGATACGCAGTATTTT. Amino acids: CASSPGGTDTQYF. Based on the CDR3 plus reference TRBV5-1 and TRBJ2-3, the full variable domain is KAGVTQTPRYLIKTRGQQVTLSCSPISGHRSVSWYQQTPGQGLQFLFEYFSETQRNKGNFPGRFSGRQFSNSRSEMNVSTLELGDSALYLCASSPGGTDTQYFGPGTRLTVL.

This chain links TRBV28 with TRBJ2-2, with a weak D call TRBD2 (7 bases). Germline CDR1 reads MDHEN; CDR2 reads SYDVKM. The V and J ends lost 6 bases and 7 bases respectively, with 21 bases between them. CDR3 size: 16 residues. The CDR3 DNA follows: TGTGCCAGCAGAATGGGGGGGACACCCCGGGTCGGGGAGCTGTTTTTT. This encodes CASRMGGTPRVGELFF.

On this clone: A junction end diverges from the germline sequence, so it may reflect a read error. The CDR3 sequence: CASSFVGSSEQYF. The CDR3 bases are TGTGCCAGCAGCTTCGTAGGGTCCTCCGAGCAGTACTTC. The genes are TRBV5-4 and TRBJ2-7; D is ambiguous. The germline V gene has CDR1 SGHNT and CDR2 YYREEE (reference sequence). The length of the CDR3 is 13 residues.

This chain joins TRBV9 and TRBJ2-5; D perhaps matches TRBD2 (5 bases). Germline V gene sequence: CDR1 SGDLS, CDR2 YYNGEE. Trimming left V 2 bases short and J 8 bases short, with 19 bases between. The CDR3 loop spans 15 amino acids. CDR3 sequence: CASSVEGHARDTQYF. Written as DNA, the CDR3 is TGTGCCAGCAGCGTTGAGGGCCACGCAAGAGATACCCAGTACTTC.

V usage is TRBV9 and J usage is TRBJ2-1; D is possibly TRBD1 (6 bases). CDR3 length: 14 amino acids. The germline V and J ends were trimmed by 3 bases and 4 bases, with 11 bases remaining between them. Germline V gives CDR1 SGDLS, CDR2 YYNGEE. In nucleotides, the CDR3 is TGTGCCAGCAGCGCCATGGGGGCGTACAATGAGCAGTTCTTC. Amino acid sequence: CASSAMGAYNEQFF.

CDR3 in amino acids: CASWDSPYEQYF. The CDR3 DNA is TGTGCCAGCTGGGACAGCCCCTACGAGCAGTACTTC. The chain carries TRBV28 and TRBJ2-7; 7 positions match TRBD1. The length of the CDR3 is 12 residues. The V segment lost 8 bases and the J segment 2 bases; nucleotides outside the gene matches: 3. Germline V gives CDR1 MDHEN, CDR2 SYDVKM.

V gene TRBV10-3 combines with J gene TRBJ1-6, with TRBD1 as a possible D gene (6 bases). The ends were cut back, 2 bases at V and 5 bases at J, with 13 bases in the middle. This CDR3 region has 16 residues. Germline CDR1 is ENHRY and CDR2 is SYGVKD. This CDR3 is CAISERGGKDNSPLHF. The DNA of the CDR3 is TGTGCCATCAGTGAGCGAGGGGGTAAGGATAATTCACCCCTCCACTTT.

J is TRBJ1-2 and V is TRBV6-6; no reliable D call. Germline V gives CDR1 MNHNY, CDR2 SVGAGI (reference sequence). V was pared by 8 bases and J by 5 bases, with 9 bases between. The CDR3 extends over 11 amino acids. The CDR3 DNA reads TGTGCCAGCCAGTCGGGGTATGGCTACACCTTC. Protein product: CASQSGYGYTF.

The V gene is TRBV6-1, the J gene TRBJ1-4, with D tentatively TRBD1 (6 bases). This CDR3 region has 11 residues. The germline V and J ends were trimmed by 5 bases and 12 bases, with 10 bases remaining between them. Germline loops: CDR1 MNHNS, CDR2 SASEGT. This CDR3 reads CASSPRQELFF. In DNA form, the CDR3 reads TGTGCCAGCAGTCCCCGACAGGAACTGTTTTTT.

J is TRBJ2-3 and V is TRBV23-1, with 10 bases matching TRBD2. TRBV23-1 has ORF status, its function being uncertain. The CDR3 runs 20 residues. The V segment lost 6 bases and the J segment 3 bases; nucleotides outside the gene matches: 21. The CDR3 DNA follows: TGCGCCAGCAGCCACTCCCTTTCACTAGCGGGACCGAACGAAACAGATACGCAGTATTTT. It is translated as CASSHSLSLAGPNETDTQYF.

Regarding this clone: Different DNA sequences within this sample yield the same CDR3. This chain joins TRBV5-1 and TRBJ2-5, with D possibly being TRBD2 (5 bases). CDR1 is SGHRS and CDR2 is YFSETQ in the germline V gene. CDR3 length equals 15 residues. V was trimmed by 0 bases and J by 2 bases, leaving 11 bases between them. In DNA form, the CDR3 reads TGCGCCAGCAGCTTGGCCTTGGGCGGGCAAGAGACCCAGTACTTC. Translation: CASSLALGGQETQYF.